The T cell receptor (beta chain) described here comes from a study of T cells after yellow fever vaccination. Study as a whole: SMART-Seq v4 Ultra Low Input prepared the low-cell-number fractions. General study points: A weaker but faster secondary response was observed, peaking on day 5 versus 15.

From germline, CDR1 is MNHEY and CDR2 SVGAGI. This CDR3 spans 16 amino acids. V was shortened by 3 bases and J by 2 bases, with 14 bases between the two germline ends. This clonotype has just a few counts. The target antigen is unknown. TCRdb re-derived calls from the 5' RACE reads in MiXCR, one entry per CDR3 protein. This table holds some 350,000 distinct CDR3 sequences, around 4.1% found once. The sequencing here drew on PBMCs, taken 5 days after the yellow fever booster vaccination. V gene TRBV6-5 combines with J gene TRBJ1-3; possibly TRBD1 for D (5 bases). This clonotype originated in a man aged 18 to 29 who received the YFV17D yellow fever vaccine. CDR3 sequence (DNA): TGTGCCAGCAGTTATGTGCGGGGGTTCACTGGAAACACCATATATTTT. Its translation is CASSYVRGFTGNTIYF.